Listed below are T cell receptor beta chains from one sample, sequenced in a study of blood T cells in healthy people across ages. One entry per CDR3 protein, called by TCRdb with MiXCR from the 5' RACE reads. Of 890,000 or so distinct CDR3 sequences in the sample, less than 80% were seen once. The specimen sequenced was blood. The receptors shown here come from a man aged 25 to 40 in good health. The CDR3 runs from the conserved cysteine through the conserved F or W. Fields, in order: D gene, clone size, V gene, J gene, CDR3 DNA, CDR3 protein. D genes are given only for firm matches. Rows give clone size only sometimes, using once, few, many, or a class for an expanded clone.

TRBD1	few	TRBV20-1	TRBJ2-5	TGCAGTGCCAGATTTGCGGGACAGGGCGGGGAGACCCAGTACTTC	CSARFAGQGGETQYF
TRBD1	NA	TRBV5-1	TRBJ2-7	TGCGCCAGCAGCACGGGACAGACGAGCTCCTACGAGCAGTACTTC	CASSTGQTSSYEQYF
NA	NA	TRBV28	TRBJ2-2	TGTGCCAGCTTTCCCCGAGGAGGGGTGAACACCGGGGAGCTGTTTTTT	CASFPRGGVNTGELFF
TRBD1	NA	TRBV5-1	TRBJ2-7	TGCGCCAGCAGCTTGGTCGCGACAGGGGTAGCCTACGAGCAGTACTTC	CASSLVATGVAYEQYF
NA	NA	TRBV7-3	TRBJ2-7	TGTGCCAGGATATCGAGGGGCAGGGGTCTTCGTGAGCAGTACTTC	CARISRGRGLREQYF
NA	NA	TRBV6-5	TRBJ1-4	TGTGCCAGCAGTTACTCCGGGGGCACTGGTGAAAAACTGTTTTTT	CASSYSGGTGEKLFF
TRBD2	NA	TRBV2	TRBJ2-1	TGTGCCAGCAGGGTCCGGTCGGGGGGGAAATACAATGAGCAGTTCTTC	CASRVRSGGKYNEQFF
NA	NA	TRBV9	TRBJ2-7	TGTGCCAGCAGCTCAGAGGCAGGACTGAGCGCCTACGAGCAGTACTTC	CASSSEAGLSAYEQYF
NA	NA	TRBV13	TRBJ2-3	TGTGCCAGCAGCTTACGCACAGATGCGCAGTATTTT	CASSLRTDAQYF
NA	NA	TRBV5-1	TRBJ1-5	TGCGCCAGCAGCTTGGAGGCGGGAAATCAGCCCCAGCATTTT	CASSLEAGNQPQHF
NA	once	TRBV4-3	TRBJ1-4	TGCGCCAGCAGCCAAGATGGGGGCCGGATTAATGAAAAACTGTTTTTT	CASSQDGGRINEKLFF
TRBD1	few	TRBV28	TRBJ2-5	TGTGCCAGCAGTCGTATAGCCGGGACAGGAGGGGAGACCCAGTACTTC	CASSRIAGTGGETQYF
NA	few	TRBV12-3/TRBV12-4	TRBJ1-1	TGTGCCAGCAGTGCGCGGGCTTACACTGAAGCTTTCTTT	CASSARAYTEAFF
TRBD2	few	TRBV7-2	TRBJ2-1	TGTGCCAGCAGATTAGCGGGGGGGCCTTTAGGGGAGCAGTTCTTC	CASRLAGGPLGEQFF
NA	few	TRBV28	TRBJ1-6	TGTGCCAGCATTCCGGGGGGCGGCAATTCACCCCTCCACTTT	CASIPGGGNSPLHF
TRBD2	NA	TRBV5-1	TRBJ2-3	TGCGCCAGCGGCGGGAGTCGGGATACGCAGTATTTT	CASGGSRDTQYF
TRBD2	NA	TRBV12-3/TRBV12-4	TRBJ2-1	TGTGCCAGCAGTTTTAGTCAGGGCGGGGGGGCCTATGAGCAGTTCTTC	CASSFSQGGGAYEQFF
NA	NA	TRBV7-2	TRBJ2-3	TGTGCCAGCGGGCTATTGGGGGCGGCGGGGAATACGCAGTATTTT	CASGLLGAAGNTQYF
TRBD2	NA	TRBV5-6	TRBJ2-7	TGTGCCAGCAGCTTGGAACTAGCGGGGGCAAACGAGCAGTACTTC	CASSLELAGANEQYF
NA	NA	TRBV12-3/TRBV12-4	TRBJ2-7	TGTGCCAGCAGAACCGGGACACTGTACGAGCAGTACTTC	CASRTGTLYEQYF
NA	NA	TRBV5-1	TRBJ1-1	TGCGCCAGCAGCATGGATGGGGGGAACACTGAAGCTTTCTTT	CASSMDGGNTEAFF
NA	NA	TRBV3-1	TRBJ2-7	TGTGCCAGCAGCCAGGCCGGGATCGGGAAGTACTTC	CASSQAGIGKYF
NA	NA	TRBV5-1	TRBJ2-5	TGCGCCAGCAGCTTGGGTAGCCCTGTCCAAGAGACCCAGTACTTC	CASSLGSPVQETQYF
NA	few	TRBV20-1	TRBJ2-1	TGCAGTGCTAGAGTACTAGCTCTTAACAATGAGCAGTTCTTC	CSARVLALNNEQFF
NA	NA	TRBV10-3	TRBJ2-7	TGTGCCATCAGTGAGGCCAAATACGAGCAGTACTTC	CAISEAKYEQYF
TRBD1	once	TRBV4-2	TRBJ2-1	TGTGCCAGCAGCCAAGATGGGCAGGGGGCGGGATTTAATGAGCAGTTCTTC	CASSQDGQGAGFNEQFF
TRBD2	NA	TRBV14	TRBJ2-1	TGTGCCAGCAGCCTCGGGGGGTTATACAATGAGCAGTTCTTC	CASSLGGLYNEQFF
TRBD1	NA	TRBV20-1	TRBJ1-1	TGCAGTGCTAGAAGGACAGGGGGAACTGAAGCTTTCTTT	CSARRTGGTEAFF
TRBD1	once	TRBV20-1	TRBJ2-7	TGCAGTGCTAGGTCGGACAGGGAGAACGAGCAGTACTTC	CSARSDRENEQYF
NA	NA	TRBV6-2/TRBV6-3	TRBJ2-7	TGTGCCACAGACCCGGGCTGGGACGAGCAGTACTTC	CATDPGWDEQYF
NA	NA	TRBV5-5	TRBJ2-7	TGTACCAGCAGCTTGCTGGGGACCTACGAGCAGTACTTC	CTSSLLGTYEQYF
TRBD1	once	TRBV6-1	TRBJ1-2	TGTGCCAGCAACCCGACAGGGCCCGGGTATGGCTACACCTTC	CASNPTGPGYGYTF
TRBD2	NA	TRBV5-6	TRBJ2-7	TGTGCCAGCAGTCCCGGGAGGGCCCACGAGCAGTACTTC	CASSPGRAHEQYF
TRBD1	NA	TRBV29-1	TRBJ1-2	TGCAGCGTTGAAGTGGTTCAGGGGGCGGATCTATATGGCTACACCTTC	CSVEVVQGADLYGYTF
NA	NA	TRBV12-5	TRBJ2-7	TGTGCTAGTGGTTTGCCCCCCTACGAGCAGTACTTC	CASGLPPYEQYF
TRBD1	NA	TRBV28	TRBJ1-5	TGTGCCAGCAACCAGGACAGGGGAACTTATAGCAATCAGCCCCAGCATTTT	CASNQDRGTYSNQPQHF
NA	few	TRBV4-2	TRBJ2-1	TGTGCCAGCAGCCTCCTGGCGGGGTACGACAATGAGCAGTTCTTC	CASSLLAGYDNEQFF
NA	NA	TRBV9	TRBJ2-7	TGTGCCGGCAGCGCTGAGGGGACACCCTCCTACGAGCAGTACTTC	CAGSAEGTPSYEQYF
NA	NA	TRBV11-2	TRBJ1-2	TGTGCCAGCACTTCTTCCGGTCCTCTCCCTCGGGGCTACACCTTC	CASTSSGPLPRGYTF
TRBD1	many	TRBV24-1	TRBJ2-1	TGTGCCACCAGTGATCTCGACAGGGGGCGTTTTTTGGATGAGCAGTTCTTC	CATSDLDRGRFLDEQFF
TRBD2	NA	TRBV12-3/TRBV12-4	TRBJ2-1	TGTGCCAGCATCGAGAGCGGGGGGGCCAACAATGAGCAGTTCTTC	CASIESGGANNEQFF
NA	few	TRBV12-3/TRBV12-4	TRBJ2-5	TGTGCCAGCACCTTTCTGAAGTACTTC	CASTFLKYF
TRBD2	NA	TRBV7-2	TRBJ2-3	TGTGCCAGCAGCTTCGGACTAGCGGGGGGGCCGGGAGGTAGGGATACGCAGTATTTT	CASSFGLAGGPGGRDTQYF
TRBD1	NA	TRBV6-5	TRBJ1-6	TGTGCCAGCAGGACGGGACAGTGGAATTCACCCCTCCACTTT	CASRTGQWNSPLHF
NA	NA	TRBV12-3/TRBV12-4	TRBJ2-2	TGTGCCAGCAGTCCCCCGACACGGCGGGGCACCGGGGAGCTGTTTTTT	CASSPPTRRGTGELFF
NA	NA	TRBV20-1	TRBJ1-6	TGCAGTGCTAGACCCCCGGTCGGGGATAATTCACCCCTCCACTTT	CSARPPVGDNSPLHF
TRBD2	NA	TRBV4-2	TRBJ2-3	TGTGCCAGCAGCCAGCTCGGGACTAGCGGGGGGGTAGATACGCAGTATTTT	CASSQLGTSGGVDTQYF
TRBD2	NA	TRBV4-3	TRBJ2-5	TGCGCCAGCAGCCAAGAAAGCGGGGGGGCCGACCAAGAGACCCAGTACTTC	CASSQESGGADQETQYF
TRBD2	NA	TRBV7-2	TRBJ2-7	TGTGCCAGCAGCTTTAGCGGGGGGGCCCCTCGCGAGCAGTACTTC	CASSFSGGAPREQYF
NA	NA	TRBV25-1	TRBJ2-7	TGTGCCAGCAGTGTTGCAGGGTTAGGGGGTGGGTACGAGCAGTACTTC	CASSVAGLGGGYEQYF